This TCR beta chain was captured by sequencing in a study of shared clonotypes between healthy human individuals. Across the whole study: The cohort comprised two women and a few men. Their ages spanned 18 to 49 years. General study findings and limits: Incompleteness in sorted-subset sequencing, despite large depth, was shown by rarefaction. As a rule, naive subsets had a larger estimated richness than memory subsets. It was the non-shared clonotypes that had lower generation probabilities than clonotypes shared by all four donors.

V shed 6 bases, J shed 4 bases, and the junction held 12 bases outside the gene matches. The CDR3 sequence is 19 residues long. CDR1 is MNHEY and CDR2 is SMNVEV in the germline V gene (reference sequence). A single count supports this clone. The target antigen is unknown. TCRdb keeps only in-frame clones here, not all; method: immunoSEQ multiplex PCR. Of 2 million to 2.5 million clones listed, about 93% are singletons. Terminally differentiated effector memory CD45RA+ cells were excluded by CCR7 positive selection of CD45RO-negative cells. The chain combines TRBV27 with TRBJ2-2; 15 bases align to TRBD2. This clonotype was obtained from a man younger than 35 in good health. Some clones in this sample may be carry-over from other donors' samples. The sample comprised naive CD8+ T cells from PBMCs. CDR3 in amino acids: CASSRGLAGGQRGTGELFF. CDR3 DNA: TGTGCCAGCAGCCGGGGACTAGCGGGAGGCCAGCGAGGCACCGGGGAGCTGTTTTTT.